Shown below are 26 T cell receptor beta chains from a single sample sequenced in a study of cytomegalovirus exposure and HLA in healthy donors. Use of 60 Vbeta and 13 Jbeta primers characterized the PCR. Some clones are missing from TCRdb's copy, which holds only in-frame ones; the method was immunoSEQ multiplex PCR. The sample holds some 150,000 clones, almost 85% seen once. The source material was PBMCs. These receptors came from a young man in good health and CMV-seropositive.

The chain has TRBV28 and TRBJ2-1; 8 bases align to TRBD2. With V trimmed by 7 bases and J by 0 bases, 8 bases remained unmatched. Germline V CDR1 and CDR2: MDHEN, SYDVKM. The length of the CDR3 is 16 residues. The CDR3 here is CASITSGWSSYNEQFF. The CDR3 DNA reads TGTGCCAGCATCACTAGCGGATGGAGCTCCTACAATGAGCAGTTCTTC.

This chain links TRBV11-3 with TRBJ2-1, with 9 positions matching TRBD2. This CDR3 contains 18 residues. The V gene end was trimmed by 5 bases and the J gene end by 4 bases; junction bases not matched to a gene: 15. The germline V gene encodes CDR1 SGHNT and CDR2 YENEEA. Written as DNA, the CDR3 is TGTGCCAGCAGCCCCGCCGGGGGAGCGGGAGGAGGATACAATGAGCAGTTCTTC. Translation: CASSPAGGAGGGYNEQFF.

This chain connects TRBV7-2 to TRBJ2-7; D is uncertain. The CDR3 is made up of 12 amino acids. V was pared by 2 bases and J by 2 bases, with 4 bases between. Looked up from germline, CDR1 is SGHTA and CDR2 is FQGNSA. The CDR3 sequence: CASSLFTYEQYF. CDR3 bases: TGTGCCAGCAGCTTATTCACCTACGAGCAGTACTTC.

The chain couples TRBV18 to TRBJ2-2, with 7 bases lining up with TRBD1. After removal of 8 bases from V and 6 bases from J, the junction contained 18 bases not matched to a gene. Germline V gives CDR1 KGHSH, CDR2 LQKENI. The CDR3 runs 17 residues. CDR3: CASRQRLRDRAPGELFF. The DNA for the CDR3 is TGTGCCAGCCGTCAAAGACTCCGGGACAGAGCTCCCGGGGAGCTGTTTTTT.

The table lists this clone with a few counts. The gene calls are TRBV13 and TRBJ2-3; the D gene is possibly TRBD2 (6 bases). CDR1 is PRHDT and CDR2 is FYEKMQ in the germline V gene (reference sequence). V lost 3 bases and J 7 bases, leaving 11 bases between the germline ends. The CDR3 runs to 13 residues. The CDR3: CASSFGRENTQYF. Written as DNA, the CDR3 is TGTGCCAGCAGCTTCGGTCGGGAGAATACGCAGTATTTT.

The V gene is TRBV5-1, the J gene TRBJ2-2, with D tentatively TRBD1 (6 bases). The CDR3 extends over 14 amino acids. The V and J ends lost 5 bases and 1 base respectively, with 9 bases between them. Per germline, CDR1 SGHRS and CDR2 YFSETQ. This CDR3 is CASRRTENTGELFF. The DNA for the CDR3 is TGCGCCAGCAGGAGGACAGAGAACACCGGGGAGCTGTTTTTT. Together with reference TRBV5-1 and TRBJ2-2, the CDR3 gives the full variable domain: KAGVTQTPRYLIKTRGQQVTLSCSPISGHRSVSWYQQTPGQGLQFLFEYFSETQRNKGNFPGRFSGRQFSNSRSEMNVSTLELGDSALYLCASRRTENTGELFFGEGSRLTVL.

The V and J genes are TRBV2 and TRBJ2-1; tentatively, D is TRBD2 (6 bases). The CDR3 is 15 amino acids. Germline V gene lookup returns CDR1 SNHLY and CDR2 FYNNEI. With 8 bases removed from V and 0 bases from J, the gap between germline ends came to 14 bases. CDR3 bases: TGTGCCAGCGGAGGGGTAGCGAACTCCTACAATGAGCAGTTCTTC. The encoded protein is CASGGVANSYNEQFF.

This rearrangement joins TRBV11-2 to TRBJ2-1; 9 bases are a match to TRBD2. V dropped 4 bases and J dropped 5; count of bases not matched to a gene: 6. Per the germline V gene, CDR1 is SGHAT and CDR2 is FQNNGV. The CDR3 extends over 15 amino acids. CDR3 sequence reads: CASSSLAGRNNEQFF. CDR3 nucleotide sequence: TGTGCCAGCAGCTCTCTAGCGGGGCGAAACAATGAGCAGTTCTTC.

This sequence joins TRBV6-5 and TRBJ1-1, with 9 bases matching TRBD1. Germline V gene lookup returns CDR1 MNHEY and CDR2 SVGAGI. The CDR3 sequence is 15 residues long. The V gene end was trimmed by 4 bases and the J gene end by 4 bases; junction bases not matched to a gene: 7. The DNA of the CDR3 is TGTGCCAGCAGTTCTTTGGCGACAGGGGGCACTGAAGCTTTCTTT. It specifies CASSSLATGGTEAFF.

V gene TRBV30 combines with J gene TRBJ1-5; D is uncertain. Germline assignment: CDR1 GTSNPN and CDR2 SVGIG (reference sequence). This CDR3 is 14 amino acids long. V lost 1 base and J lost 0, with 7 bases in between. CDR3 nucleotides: TGTGCCTGGAGTGCGTACGGTAGCAATCAGCCCCAGCATTTT. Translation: CAWSAYGSNQPQHF. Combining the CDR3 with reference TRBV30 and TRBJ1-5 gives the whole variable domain SQTIHQWPATLVQPVGSPLSLECTVEGTSNPNLYWYRQAAGRGLQLLFYSVGIGQISSEVPQNLSASRPQDRQFILSSKKLLLSDSGFYLCAWSAYGSNQPQHFGDGTRLSIL.

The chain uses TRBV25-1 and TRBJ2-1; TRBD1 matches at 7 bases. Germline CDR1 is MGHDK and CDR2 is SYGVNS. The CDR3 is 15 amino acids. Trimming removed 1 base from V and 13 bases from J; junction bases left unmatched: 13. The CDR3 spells CASSELEGASVYQFF. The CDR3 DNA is TGTGCCAGCAGTGAATTAGAGGGGGCGTCCGTATACCAGTTCTTC.

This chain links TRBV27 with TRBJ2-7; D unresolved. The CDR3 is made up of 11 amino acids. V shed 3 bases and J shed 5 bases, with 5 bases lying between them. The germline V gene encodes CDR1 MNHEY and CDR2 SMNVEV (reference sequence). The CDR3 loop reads CASSFRDEQYF. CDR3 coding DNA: TGTGCCAGCAGTTTCCGGGACGAGCAGTACTTC.

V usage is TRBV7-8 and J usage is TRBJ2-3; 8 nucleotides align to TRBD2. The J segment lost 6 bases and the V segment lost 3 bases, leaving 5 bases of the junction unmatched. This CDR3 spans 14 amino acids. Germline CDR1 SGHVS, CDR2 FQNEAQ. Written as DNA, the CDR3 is TGTGCCAGCAGCTTCGCGGGGGGTCTTGATACGCAGTATTTT. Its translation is CASSFAGGLDTQYF.

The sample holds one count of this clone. The CDR3 reads CASSTEVWSRETQYF. The CDR3 DNA sequence: TGTGCCAGTAGCACAGAAGTTTGGTCCAGGGAGACCCAGTACTTC. V and J are TRBV19 and TRBJ2-5; no clear D. V lost 6 bases and J lost 5, with 19 bases in between. Germline V gives CDR1 LNHDA, CDR2 SQIVND (reference sequence). The CDR3 is 15 amino acids.

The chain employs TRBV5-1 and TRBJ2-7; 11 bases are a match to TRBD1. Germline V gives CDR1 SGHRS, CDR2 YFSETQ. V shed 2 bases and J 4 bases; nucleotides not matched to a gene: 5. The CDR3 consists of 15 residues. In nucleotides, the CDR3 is TGCGCCAGCAGCTTCCCGGGACAGGGGGTTTACGAGCAGTACTTC. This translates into CASSFPGQGVYEQYF.

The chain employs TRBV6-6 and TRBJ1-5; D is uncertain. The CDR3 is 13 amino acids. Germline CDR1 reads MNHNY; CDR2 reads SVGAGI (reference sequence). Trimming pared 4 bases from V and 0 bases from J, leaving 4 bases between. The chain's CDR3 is CASSSYSNQPQHF. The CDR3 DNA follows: TGTGCCAGCAGTTCCTATAGCAATCAGCCCCAGCATTTT.

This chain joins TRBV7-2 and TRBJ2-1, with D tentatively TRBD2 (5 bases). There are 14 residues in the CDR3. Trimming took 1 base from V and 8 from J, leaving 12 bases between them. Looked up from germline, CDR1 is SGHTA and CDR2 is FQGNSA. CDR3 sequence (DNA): TGTGCCAGCAGCTTAGGTGTTAGCGTTTATGAGCAGTTCTTC. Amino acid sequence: CASSLGVSVYEQFF.

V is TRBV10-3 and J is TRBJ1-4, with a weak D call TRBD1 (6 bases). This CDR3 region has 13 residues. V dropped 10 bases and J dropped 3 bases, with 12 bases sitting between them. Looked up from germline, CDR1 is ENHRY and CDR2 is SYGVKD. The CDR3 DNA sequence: TGTGCCACTACAGGGAGTTCTAATGAAAAACTGTTTTTT. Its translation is CATTGSSNEKLFF.

CDR3: CASSPRGQGFYEQYF. The CDR3 DNA is TGTGCCAGCAGCCCACGGGGACAGGGGTTCTACGAGCAGTACTTC. The V gene is TRBV7-9, the J gene TRBJ2-7; 10 positions match TRBD1. Germline V lookup: CDR1 SEHNR, CDR2 FQNEAQ (reference sequence). This CDR3 is 15 amino acids long. The trim removed 5 bases at V and 3 bases at J, leaving 7 bases unmatched.

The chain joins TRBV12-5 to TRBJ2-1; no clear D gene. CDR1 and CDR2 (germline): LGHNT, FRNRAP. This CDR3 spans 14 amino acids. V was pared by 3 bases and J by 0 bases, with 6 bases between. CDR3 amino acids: CASGFGSSYNEQFF. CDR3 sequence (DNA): TGTGCTAGTGGTTTCGGGTCCTCCTACAATGAGCAGTTCTTC.

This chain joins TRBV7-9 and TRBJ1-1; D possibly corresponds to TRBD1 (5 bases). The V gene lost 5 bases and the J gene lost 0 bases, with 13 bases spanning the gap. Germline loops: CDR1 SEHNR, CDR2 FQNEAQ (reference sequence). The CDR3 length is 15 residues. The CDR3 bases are TGTGCCAGCAGCCCCGGACACACCGTGAACACTGAAGCTTTCTTT. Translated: CASSPGHTVNTEAFF.

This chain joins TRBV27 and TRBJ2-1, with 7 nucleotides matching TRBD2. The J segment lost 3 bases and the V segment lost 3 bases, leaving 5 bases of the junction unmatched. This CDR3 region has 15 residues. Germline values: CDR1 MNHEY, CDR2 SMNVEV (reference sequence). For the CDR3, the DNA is TGTGCCAGCAGTTTCCGAGCGGGAAACTACAATGAGCAGTTCTTC. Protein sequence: CASSFRAGNYNEQFF.

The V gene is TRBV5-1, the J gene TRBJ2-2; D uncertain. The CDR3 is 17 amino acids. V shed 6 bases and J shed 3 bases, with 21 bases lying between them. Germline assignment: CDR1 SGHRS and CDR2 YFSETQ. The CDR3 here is CASTQIGSYRDTGELFF. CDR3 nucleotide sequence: TGCGCCAGCACTCAGATCGGCTCCTATCGGGACACCGGGGAGCTGTTTTTT.

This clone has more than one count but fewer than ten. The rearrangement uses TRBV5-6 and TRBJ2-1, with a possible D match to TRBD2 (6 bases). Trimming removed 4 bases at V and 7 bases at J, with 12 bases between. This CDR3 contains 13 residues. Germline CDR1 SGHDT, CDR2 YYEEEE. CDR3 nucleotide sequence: TGTGCCAGCAGCCTCGGGAGTTCAAATGAGCAGTTCTTC. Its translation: CASSLGSSNEQFF.

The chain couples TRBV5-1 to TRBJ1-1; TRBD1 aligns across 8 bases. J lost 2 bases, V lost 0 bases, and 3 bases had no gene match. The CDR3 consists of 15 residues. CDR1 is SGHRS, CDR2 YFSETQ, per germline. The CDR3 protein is CASSLDGQGNTEAFF. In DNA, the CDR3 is TGCGCCAGCAGCTTGGACGGACAGGGAAACACTGAAGCTTTCTTT.

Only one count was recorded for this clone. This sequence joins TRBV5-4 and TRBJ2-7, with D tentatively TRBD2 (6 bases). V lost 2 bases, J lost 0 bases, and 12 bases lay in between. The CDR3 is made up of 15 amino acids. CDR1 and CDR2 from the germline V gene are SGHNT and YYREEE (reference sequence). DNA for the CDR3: TGTGCCAGCAGCTTTGGCGGGGCGAGCTCCTACGAGCAGTACTTC. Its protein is CASSFGGASSYEQYF.